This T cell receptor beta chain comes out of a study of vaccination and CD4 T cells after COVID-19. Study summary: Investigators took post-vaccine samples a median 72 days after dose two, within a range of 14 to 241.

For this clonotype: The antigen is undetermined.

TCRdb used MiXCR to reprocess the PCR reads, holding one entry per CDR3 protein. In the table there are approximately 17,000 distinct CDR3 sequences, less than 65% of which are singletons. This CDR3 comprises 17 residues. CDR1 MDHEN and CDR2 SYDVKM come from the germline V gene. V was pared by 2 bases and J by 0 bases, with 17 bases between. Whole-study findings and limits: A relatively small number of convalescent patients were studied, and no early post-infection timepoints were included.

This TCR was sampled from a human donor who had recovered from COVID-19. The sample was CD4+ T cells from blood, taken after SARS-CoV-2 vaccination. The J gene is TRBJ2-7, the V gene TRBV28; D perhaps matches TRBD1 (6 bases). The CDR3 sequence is CASSLTAHGTFSYEQYF. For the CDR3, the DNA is TGTGCCAGCAGTTTAACGGCCCACGGGACATTCTCCTACGAGCAGTACTTC.